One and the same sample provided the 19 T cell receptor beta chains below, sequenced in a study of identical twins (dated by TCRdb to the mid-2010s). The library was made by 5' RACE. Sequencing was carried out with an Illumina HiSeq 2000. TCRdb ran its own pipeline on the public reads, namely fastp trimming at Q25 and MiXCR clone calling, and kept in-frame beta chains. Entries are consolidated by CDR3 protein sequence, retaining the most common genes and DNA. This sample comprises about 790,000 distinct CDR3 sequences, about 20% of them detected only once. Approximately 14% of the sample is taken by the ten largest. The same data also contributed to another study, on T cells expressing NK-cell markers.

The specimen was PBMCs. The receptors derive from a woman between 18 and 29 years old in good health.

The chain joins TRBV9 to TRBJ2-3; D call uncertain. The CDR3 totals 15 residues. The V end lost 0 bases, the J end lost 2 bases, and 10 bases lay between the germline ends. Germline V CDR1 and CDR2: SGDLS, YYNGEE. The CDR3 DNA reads TGTGCCAGCAGCGTAGGAGGAGCCCACACAGATACGCAGTATTTT. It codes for CASSVGGAHTDTQYF.

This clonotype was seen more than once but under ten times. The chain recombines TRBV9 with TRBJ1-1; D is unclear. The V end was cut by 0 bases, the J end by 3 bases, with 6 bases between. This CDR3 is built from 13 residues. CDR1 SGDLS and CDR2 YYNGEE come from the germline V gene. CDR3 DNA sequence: TGTGCCAGCAGCGTAGAGGGATACACTGAAGCTTTCTTT. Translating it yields CASSVEGYTEAFF.

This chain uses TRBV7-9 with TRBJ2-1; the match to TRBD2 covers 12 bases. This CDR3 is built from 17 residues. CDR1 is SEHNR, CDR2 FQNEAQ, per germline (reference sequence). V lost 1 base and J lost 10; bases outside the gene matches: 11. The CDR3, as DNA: TGTGCCAGCAGCTTAGACCGGGCTAGCGGGGGGGCCTGGGAGCAGTTCTTC. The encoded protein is CASSLDRASGGAWEQFF. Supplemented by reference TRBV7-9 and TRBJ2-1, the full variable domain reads DTGVSQNPRHKITKRGQNVTFRCDPISEHNRLYWYRQTLGQGPEFLTYFQNEAQLEKSRLLSDRFSAERPKGSFSTLEIQRTEQGDSAMYLCASSLDRASGGAWEQFFGPGTRLTVL.

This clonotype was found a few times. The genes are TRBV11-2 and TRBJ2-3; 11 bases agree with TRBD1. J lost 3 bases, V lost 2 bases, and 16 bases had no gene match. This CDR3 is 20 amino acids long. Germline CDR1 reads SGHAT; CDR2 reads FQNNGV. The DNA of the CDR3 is TGTGCCAGCAGCTTATTCTTCGGACAGGGGGCGCAGGGGGAGACAGATACGCAGTATTTT. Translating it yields CASSLFFGQGAQGETDTQYF.

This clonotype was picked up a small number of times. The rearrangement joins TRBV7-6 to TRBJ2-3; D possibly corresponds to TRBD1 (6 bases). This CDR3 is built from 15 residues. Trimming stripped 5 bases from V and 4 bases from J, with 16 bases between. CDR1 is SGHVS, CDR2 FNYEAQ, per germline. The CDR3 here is CASSQTGFMSDTQYF. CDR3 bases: TGTGCCAGCAGCCAAACAGGGTTTATGTCAGATACGCAGTATTTT. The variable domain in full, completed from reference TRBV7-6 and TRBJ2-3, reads GAGVSQSPRYKVTKRGQDVALRCDPISGHVSLYWYRQALGQGPEFLTYFNYEAQQDKSGLPNDRFSAERPEGSISTLTIQRTEQRDSAMYRCASSQTGFMSDTQYFGPGTRLTVL.

CDR3 nucleotide sequence: TGCAGCGACTTACCGGGACATAACAATGAGCAGTTCTTC. Translation: CSDLPGHNNEQFF. The gene calls are TRBV29-1 and TRBJ2-1; possibly TRBD1 for D (6 bases). The length of the CDR3 is 13 residues. The V end was cut by 7 bases, the J end by 5 bases, with 15 bases between. The germline V gene has CDR1 SQVTM and CDR2 ANQGSEA.

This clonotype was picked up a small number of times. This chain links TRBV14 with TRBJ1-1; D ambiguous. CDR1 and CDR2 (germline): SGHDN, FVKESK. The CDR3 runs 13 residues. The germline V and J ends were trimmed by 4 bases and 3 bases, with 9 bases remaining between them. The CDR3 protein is CASSLRRHTEAFF. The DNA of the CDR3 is TGTGCCAGCAGCCTCCGACGGCACACTGAAGCTTTCTTT. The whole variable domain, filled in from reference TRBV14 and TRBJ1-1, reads EAGVTQFPSHSVIEKGQTVTLRCDPISGHDNLYWYRRVMGKEIKFLLHFVKESKQDESGMPNNRFLAERTGGTYSTLKVQPAELEDSGVYFCASSLRRHTEAFFGQGTRLTVV.

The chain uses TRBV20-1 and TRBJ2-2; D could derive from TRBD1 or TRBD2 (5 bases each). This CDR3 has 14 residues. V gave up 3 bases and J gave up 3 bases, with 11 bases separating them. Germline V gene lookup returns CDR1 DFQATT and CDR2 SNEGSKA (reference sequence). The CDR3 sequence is CSASSGAYTGELFF. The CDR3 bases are TGCAGTGCTAGTTCCGGGGCCTACACCGGGGAGCTGTTTTTT.

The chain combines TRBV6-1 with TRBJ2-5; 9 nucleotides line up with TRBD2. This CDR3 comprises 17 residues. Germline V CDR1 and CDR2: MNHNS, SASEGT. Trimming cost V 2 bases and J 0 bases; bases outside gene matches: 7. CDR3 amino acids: CASSERPAGGYQETQYF. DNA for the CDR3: TGTGCCAGCAGTGAACGCCCAGCGGGGGGATACCAAGAGACCCAGTACTTC.

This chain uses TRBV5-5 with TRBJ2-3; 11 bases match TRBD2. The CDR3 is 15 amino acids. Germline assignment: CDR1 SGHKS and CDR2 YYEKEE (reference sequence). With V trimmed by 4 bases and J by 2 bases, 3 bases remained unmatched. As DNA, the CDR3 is TGTGCCAGCAGCCCGGGACTAGCGGACACAGATACGCAGTATTTT. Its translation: CASSPGLADTDTQYF.

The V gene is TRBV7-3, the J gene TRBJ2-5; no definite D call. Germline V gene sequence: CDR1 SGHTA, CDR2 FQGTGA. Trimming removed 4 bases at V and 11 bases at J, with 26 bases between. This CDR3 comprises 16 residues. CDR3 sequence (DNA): TGTGCCAGCAGCTCCACTTGGCTTTCCCGCGCCACCACTCAGTACTTC. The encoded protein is CASSSTWLSRATTQYF.

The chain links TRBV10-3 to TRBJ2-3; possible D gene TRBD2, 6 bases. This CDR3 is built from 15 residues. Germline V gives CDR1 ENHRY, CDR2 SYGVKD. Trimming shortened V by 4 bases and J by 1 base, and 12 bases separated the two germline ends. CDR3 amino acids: CAISGTWGGTDTQYF. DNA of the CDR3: TGTGCCATCAGTGGGACTTGGGGGGGCACAGATACGCAGTATTTT.

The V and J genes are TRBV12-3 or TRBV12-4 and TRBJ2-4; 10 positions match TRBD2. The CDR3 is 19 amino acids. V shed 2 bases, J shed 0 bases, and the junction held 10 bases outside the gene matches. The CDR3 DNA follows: TGTGCCAGCAGTTTAAGTCTAGCGGGGGCCTCCCTAGCCAAAAACATTCAGTACTTC. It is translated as CASSLSLAGASLAKNIQYF.

The CDR3 protein is CSALTSGRGDTQYF. CDR3 bases: TGCAGTGCGTTGACTAGCGGGAGGGGCGATACGCAGTATTTT. The chain carries TRBV20-1 and TRBJ2-3; 14 nucleotides line up with TRBD2. The CDR3 loop spans 14 amino acids. The V gene's germline CDR1 is DFQATT and CDR2 SNEGSKA (reference sequence). The trim removed 6 bases at V and 6 bases at J, leaving 5 bases unmatched.

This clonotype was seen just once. The CDR3 protein is CASSPIATGRVSYEQYF. The CDR3, as DNA: TGTGCCAGCTCCCCAATCGCAACAGGTCGGGTGTCCTACGAGCAGTACTTC. The J gene is TRBJ2-7, the V gene TRBV18, with a weak D call TRBD1 (5 bases). This CDR3 has 17 residues. The germline V gene encodes CDR1 KGHSH and CDR2 LQKENI. With 6 bases removed from V and 1 base from J, the gap between germline ends came to 22 bases. Using reference TRBV18 and TRBJ2-7 for the parts outside the CDR3, the full variable domain is NAGVMQNPRHLVRRRGQEARLRCSPMKGHSHVYWYRQLPEEGLKFMVYLQKENIIDESGMPKERFSAEFPKEGPSILRIQQVVRGDSAAYFCASSPIATGRVSYEQYFGPGTRLTVT.

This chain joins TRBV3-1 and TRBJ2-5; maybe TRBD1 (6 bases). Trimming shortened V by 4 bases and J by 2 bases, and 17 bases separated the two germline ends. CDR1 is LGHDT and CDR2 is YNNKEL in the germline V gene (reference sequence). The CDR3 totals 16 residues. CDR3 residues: CASSPDRQTGQETQYF. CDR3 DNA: TGTGCCAGCAGCCCCGACAGGCAAACGGGGCAAGAGACCCAGTACTTC.

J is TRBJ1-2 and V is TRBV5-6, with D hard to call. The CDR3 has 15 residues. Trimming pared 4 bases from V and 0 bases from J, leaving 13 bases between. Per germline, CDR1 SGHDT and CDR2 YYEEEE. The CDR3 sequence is CASSLLGSANYGYTF. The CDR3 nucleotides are TGTGCCAGCAGCCTCTTAGGGTCCGCTAACTATGGCTACACCTTC.

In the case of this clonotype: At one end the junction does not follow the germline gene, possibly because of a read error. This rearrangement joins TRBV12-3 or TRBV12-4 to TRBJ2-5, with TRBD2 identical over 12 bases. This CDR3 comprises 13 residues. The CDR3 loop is CASSGLAGPPGSF. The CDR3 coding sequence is TGTGCCAGCAGTGGACTAGCGGGGCCCCCGGGGTCCTTC.

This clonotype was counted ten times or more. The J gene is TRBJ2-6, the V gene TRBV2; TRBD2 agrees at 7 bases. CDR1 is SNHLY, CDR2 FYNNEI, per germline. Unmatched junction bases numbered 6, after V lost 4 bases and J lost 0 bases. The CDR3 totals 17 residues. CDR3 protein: CASSGSGASSGANVLTF. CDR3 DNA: TGTGCCAGCAGTGGGAGCGGGGCCAGCTCTGGGGCCAACGTCCTGACTTTC.